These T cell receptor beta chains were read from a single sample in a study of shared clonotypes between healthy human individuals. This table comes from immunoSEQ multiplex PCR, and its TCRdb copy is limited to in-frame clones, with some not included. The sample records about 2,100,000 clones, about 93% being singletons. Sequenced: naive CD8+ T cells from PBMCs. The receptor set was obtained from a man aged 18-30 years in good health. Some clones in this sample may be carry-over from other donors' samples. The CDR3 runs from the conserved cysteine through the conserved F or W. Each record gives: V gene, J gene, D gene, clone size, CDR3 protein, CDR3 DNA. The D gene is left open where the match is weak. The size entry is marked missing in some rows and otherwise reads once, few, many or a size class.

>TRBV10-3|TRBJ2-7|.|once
CAISRTDSSYEQYF
TGTGCCATCAGCCGGACAGATAGCTCCTACGAGCAGTACTTC
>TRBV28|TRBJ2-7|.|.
CASSFPRKISYEQYF
TGTGCCAGCAGTTTCCCCAGAAAGATTTCCTACGAGCAGTACTTC
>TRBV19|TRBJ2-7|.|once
CASKGDYYEQYF
TGTGCCAGTAAGGGGGATTACTACGAGCAGTACTTC
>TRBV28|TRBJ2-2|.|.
CASSFPNTGELFF
TGTGCCAGCAGTTTCCCGAACACCGGGGAGCTGTTTTTT
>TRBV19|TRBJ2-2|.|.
CASSMWRRDTGELFF
TGTGCCAGTAGTATGTGGCGGCGAGACACCGGGGAGCTGTTTTTT
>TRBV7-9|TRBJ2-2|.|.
CASSSRREYTGELFF
TGTGCCAGCAGCTCCCGACGGGAGTACACCGGGGAGCTGTTTTTT
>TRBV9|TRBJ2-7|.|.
CASSGGDRRYEQYF
TGTGCCAGCAGCGGGGGAGACAGAAGGTACGAGCAGTACTTC
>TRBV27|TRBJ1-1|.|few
CASSSGLNTEAFF
TGTGCCAGCAGTTCCGGGCTGAACACTGAAGCTTTCTTT
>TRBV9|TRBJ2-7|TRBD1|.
CASSVGLGTGGYEQYF
TGTGCCAGCAGCGTAGGCTTGGGGACAGGGGGCTACGAGCAGTACTTC
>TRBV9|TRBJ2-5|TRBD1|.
CASSTGGRAGETQYF
TGTGCCAGCAGCACAGGGGGAAGGGCGGGAGAGACCCAGTACTTC